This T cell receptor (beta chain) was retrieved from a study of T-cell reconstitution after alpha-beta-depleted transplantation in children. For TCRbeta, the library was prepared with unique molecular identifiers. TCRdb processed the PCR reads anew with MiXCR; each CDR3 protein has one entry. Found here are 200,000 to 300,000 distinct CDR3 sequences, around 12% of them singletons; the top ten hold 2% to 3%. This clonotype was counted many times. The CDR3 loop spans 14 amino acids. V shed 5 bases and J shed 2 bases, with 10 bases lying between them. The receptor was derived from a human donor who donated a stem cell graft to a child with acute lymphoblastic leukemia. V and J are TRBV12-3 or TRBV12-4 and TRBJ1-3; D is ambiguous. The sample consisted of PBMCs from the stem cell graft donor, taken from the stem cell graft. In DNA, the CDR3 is TGTGCCAGCAGTCCCGTGACGCCTGGAAACACCATATATTTT. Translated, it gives CASSPVTPGNTIYF.